This is a list of T cell receptor beta chains from one sample in a study of shared clonotypes between healthy human individuals. This table comes from immunoSEQ multiplex PCR, and its TCRdb copy is limited to in-frame clones, with some not included. The data show approximately 2,300,000 clones, 85% to 95% seen once. Sequencing was performed on naive CD4+ T cells from PBMCs. The source of these receptors is a man aged 18 to 29 in good health. Some clones in this sample may be carry-over from other donors' samples. Each CDR3 is given with its conserved first and last residue. A D gene is named only where the DNA matches it firmly. Clone size is not always given. Where it is, it says once, few, many or a class for expanded clones.

-,TRBJ2-1,TRBV6-4,-,CASSGEGGSSYNEQFF,TGTGCCAGCAGTGGGGAGGGGGGTAGCTCCTACAATGAGCAGTTCTTC
-,TRBJ2-7,TRBV7-9,-,CASSPPGPRPYEQYF,TGTGCCAGCAGCCCGCCGGGTCCCCGGCCCTACGAGCAGTACTTC
once,TRBJ2-2,TRBV5-1,-,CASSPENTGELFF,TGCGCCAGCAGCCCAGAAAACACCGGGGAGCTGTTTTTT
-,TRBJ2-3,TRBV7-9,-,CATSSPDTQYF,TGTGCCACCTCGAGCCCAGATACGCAGTATTTT
-,TRBJ2-4,TRBV18,-,CASSPRGPAKNIQYF,TGTGCCAGCTCACCACGGGGGCCAGCCAAAAACATTCAGTACTTC
-,TRBJ2-1,TRBV7-3,TRBD2,CASSRTSGRANEQFF,TGTGCCAGCAGCCGGACTAGCGGGAGGGCCAATGAGCAGTTCTTC
-,TRBJ2-1,TRBV30,TRBD2,CAWSPPAGMVNEQFF,TGTGCCTGGAGTCCCCCAGCGGGAATGGTCAATGAGCAGTTCTTC
-,TRBJ1-5,TRBV6-6,-,CASSSGDGNQPQHF,TGTGCCAGCAGTTCTGGGGACGGGAATCAGCCCCAGCATTTT
-,TRBJ2-2,TRBV7-3,-,CASSVQLGTGELFF,TGTGCCAGCAGCGTTCAGTTGGGCACCGGGGAGCTGTTTTTT
-,TRBJ1-3,TRBV9,TRBD1,CASSSWGQLTGNTIYF,TGTGCCAGCAGCTCTTGGGGACAGCTCACTGGAAACACCATATATTTT
-,TRBJ1-2,TRBV5-1,TRBD1,CASSGTGVGYTF,TGCGCCAGCAGCGGGACAGGGGTCGGCTACACCTTC
-,TRBJ2-3,TRBV15,-,CATSRDLGTDTQYF,TGTGCCACCAGCAGAGATTTGGGCACAGATACGCAGTATTTT
-,TRBJ2-3,TRBV28,TRBD2,CAISLAGVFTDTQYF,TGTGCCATCTCCTTAGCGGGGGTTTTCACAGATACGCAGTATTTT
-,TRBJ1-1,TRBV28,-,CASKAANTEAFF,TGTGCCAGCAAGGCGGCAAACACTGAAGCTTTCTTT
-,TRBJ1-1,TRBV5-1,-,CASRNNRALNTEAFF,TGCGCCAGCAGAAATAACAGGGCTTTGAACACTGAAGCTTTCTTT
-,TRBJ2-1,TRBV15,-,CATSRDLGTRGEQFF,TGTGCCACCAGCAGAGATCTCGGCACCAGAGGTGAGCAGTTCTTC
-,TRBJ2-7,TRBV29-1,-,CSGGDTWGEQYF,TGCAGCGGGGGGGACACCTGGGGCGAGCAGTACTTC
-,TRBJ1-2,TRBV19,TRBD1,CASLGQGGTGYTF,TGTGCCAGTTTGGGACAGGGGGGAACTGGCTACACCTTC
-,TRBJ2-7,TRBV4-1,TRBD2,CASSQRTSGTYEQYF,TGCGCCAGCAGCCAAAGGACTAGCGGGACTTACGAGCAGTACTTC
-,TRBJ2-5,TRBV29-1,-,CSVNGGWETQYF,TGCAGCGTTAATGGGGGTTGGGAGACCCAGTACTTC
-,TRBJ2-1,TRBV5-6,-,CASSSPMVYERADYNEQFF,TGTGCCAGCAGCTCACCCATGGTATACGAGCGGGCGGACTACAATGAGCAGTTCTTC
-,TRBJ2-3,TRBV19,TRBD1,CASSRGQGFPPGDTQYF,TGTGCCAGTAGTAGAGGACAGGGCTTTCCCCCGGGAGATACGCAGTATTTT
-,TRBJ2-7,TRBV28,TRBD1,CASSLSPGTGDHEQYF,TGTGCCAGCTCCCTCTCGCCCGGGACAGGGGACCACGAGCAGTACTTC
-,TRBJ2-2,TRBV27,TRBD2,CASSLFGLAGDGELFF,TGTGCCAGCAGTTTATTTGGACTAGCGGGTGACGGGGAGCTGTTTTTT
-,TRBJ2-4,TRBV7-9,TRBD2,CASSSLAGELAKNIQYF,TGTGCCAGCAGCTCCCTAGCGGGAGAGCTAGCCAAAAACATTCAGTACTTC
-,TRBJ1-3,TRBV11-2,TRBD1,CASSPGRGQAGNTIYF,TGTGCCAGCAGCCCCGGCCGGGGACAGGCTGGAAACACCATATATTTT
-,TRBJ2-1,TRBV4-1,-,CASSQDRGVGSYNEQFF,TGCGCCAGCAGCCAAGATAGGGGGGTAGGGTCTTACAATGAGCAGTTCTTC
-,TRBJ2-1,TRBV19,-,CASAPLGPREQFF,TGTGCCAGTGCCCCCCTCGGGCCTCGGGAGCAGTTCTTC
-,TRBJ1-1,TRBV20-1,-,CSAVGQIRAFF,TGCAGTGCAGTCGGACAGATAAGAGCTTTCTTT
-,TRBJ1-1,TRBV18,TRBD1,CASSPRTGTEAFF,TGTGCCAGCTCACCAAGGACAGGGACTGAAGCTTTCTTT
-,TRBJ2-7,TRBV5-1,TRBD2,CASSRTSGTSYEQYF,TGCGCCAGCAGCCGTACTAGCGGGACCTCCTACGAGCAGTACTTC
-,TRBJ1-1,TRBV4-2,-,CASSPETRGLEAFF,TGTGCCAGCAGCCCCGAGACCAGGGGCCTTGAAGCTTTCTTT
once,TRBJ2-7,TRBV2,-,CASTLGGGEKQYF,TGTGCCAGCACCCTCGGGGGCGGGGAGAAGCAGTACTTC
-,TRBJ2-4,TRBV13,-,CASSPATSRSFKNIQYF,TGTGCCAGCAGCCCTGCTACCTCGCGGTCTTTCAAAAACATTCAGTACTTC
-,TRBJ2-1,TRBV28,-,CASSLPYNEQFF,TGTGCCAGCAGTTTACCGTACAATGAGCAGTTCTTC
-,TRBJ2-6,TRBV19,TRBD1,CASSIQGARAGANVLTF,TGTGCCAGTAGTATACAGGGGGCGCGGGCTGGGGCCAACGTCCTGACTTTC
-,TRBJ1-1,TRBV5-5,-,CASSLDQGMTAFF,TGTGCCAGCAGCTTGGACCAGGGCATGACGGCTTTCTTT
-,TRBJ1-5,TRBV4-1,-,CASSRSRDPDQPQHF,TGCGCCAGCAGCCGTAGTCGGGACCCCGATCAGCCCCAGCATTTT
few,TRBJ2-2,TRBV11-2,TRBD1,CASSWDSPGNTGELFF,TGTGCCAGCAGCTGGGACAGCCCGGGGAACACCGGGGAGCTGTTTTTT
-,TRBJ1-2,TRBV25-1,TRBD1,CASSGDRGYLYGYTF,TGTGCCAGCAGTGGTGACAGGGGATATCTCTATGGCTACACCTTC
-,TRBJ1-1,TRBV5-1,TRBD1,CASSLAQGVGTEAFF,TGCGCCAGCAGCTTGGCGCAGGGGGTAGGAACTGAAGCTTTCTTT
-,TRBJ1-2,TRBV18,-,CASSPATVDYGYTF,TGTGCCAGCTCACCGGCCACAGTTGACTATGGCTACACCTTC
-,TRBJ2-1,TRBV5-1,-,CASSLVVMVGSSYNEQFF,TGCGCCAGCAGCTTGGTGGTGATGGTGGGGAGCTCCTACAATGAGCAGTTCTTC
-,TRBJ2-1,TRBV5-1,TRBD2,CASSWGLAGVVRSNEQFF,TGCGCCAGCAGCTGGGGACTAGCGGGAGTAGTTCGCTCCAATGAGCAGTTCTTC
-,TRBJ1-2,TRBV28,-,CASSLTDSGYTF,TGTGCCAGCAGTTTAACGGACAGCGGCTACACCTTC
-,TRBJ1-5,TRBV30,-,CAWSVGTANQPQHF,TGTGCCTGGAGTGTAGGGACCGCAAATCAGCCCCAGCATTTT
-,TRBJ1-2,TRBV25-1,TRBD1,CASTGGGGRGYTF,TGTGCCAGCACCGGGGGAGGGGGCAGGGGCTACACCTTC
-,TRBJ1-5,TRBV6-5,-,CASSADRNSNQPQHF,TGTGCCAGCAGTGCGGACAGAAATAGCAATCAGCCCCAGCATTTT
-,TRBJ1-6,TRBV5-4,-,CASSRVGGAESPLHF,TGTGCCAGCAGCCGAGTGGGGGGAGCGGAGTCACCCCTCCACTTT
-,TRBJ2-1,TRBV21-1,-,CANWGGEQFF,TGTGCCAACTGGGGGGGTGAGCAGTTCTTC
-,TRBJ2-1,TRBV7-2,TRBD2,CASSRPTSGRESYNEQFF,TGTGCCAGCAGCCGACCGACTAGCGGGAGGGAGTCCTACAATGAGCAGTTCTTC
-,TRBJ2-5,TRBV18,-,CASSPLGLRETQYF,TGTGCCAGCTCACCACTCGGGCTGCGGGAGACCCAGTACTTC
once,TRBJ1-4,TRBV9,-,CASSAEQGIQEKLFF,TGTGCCAGCAGCGCGGAGCAGGGGATTCAGGAAAAACTGTTTTTT
-,TRBJ2-2,TRBV4-1,TRBD1,CASSPGQGARGYTGELFF,TGCGCCAGCAGCCCTGGACAGGGGGCGCGTGGTTACACCGGGGAGCTGTTTTTT
few,TRBJ2-7,TRBV5-1,TRBD2,CASSPTSGAYEQYF,TGCGCCAGCAGCCCGACTAGCGGAGCCTACGAGCAGTACTTC
-,TRBJ2-2,TRBV19,TRBD2,CASSSGLAGYTGELFF,TGTGCCAGTAGTTCCGGACTAGCGGGGTACACCGGGGAGCTGTTTTTT
few,TRBJ1-5,TRBV6-1,-,CASSGTYQPQHF,TGTGCCAGCAGTGGTACTTATCAGCCCCAGCATTTT